The 24 T cell receptor beta chains below were found in one sample sequenced in a study of identical twins. In TCRdb, the 5' RACE reads were re-called with MiXCR into one record per CDR3 protein. Among approximately 690,000 distinct CDR3 sequences listed, roughly 6% were seen once. Sequenced: naive T cells sorted from blood. The source is a man aged 18 to 30 in good health.

There are many counts of this clonotype. CDR3: CASSFQDGEFYEQYF. CDR3 in DNA: TGTGCCAGCAGCTTCCAGGACGGTGAATTCTACGAGCAGTACTTC. The genes are TRBV7-9 and TRBJ2-7; the D is unclear. V was cut by 3 bases and J by 3 bases, with 15 bases left in between. The CDR3 sequence is 15 residues long. The V gene's germline CDR1 is SEHNR and CDR2 FQNEAQ (reference sequence).

This chain joins TRBV7-3 and TRBJ2-1, with D unresolved. Per germline, CDR1 SGHTA and CDR2 FQGTGA. V dropped 4 bases and J dropped 10 bases, with 14 bases sitting between them. The CDR3 is 13 residues long. The CDR3 DNA reads as TGTGCCAGCAGCTCTAATCAGGTCGGGGAGCAGTTCTTC. As protein: CASSSNQVGEQFF. Drawing the rest from reference TRBV7-3 and TRBJ2-1, the complete variable domain is GAGVSQTPSNKVTEKGKYVELRCDPISGHTALYWYRQSLGQGPEFLIYFQGTGAADDSGLPNDRFFAVRPEGSVSTLKIQRTERGDSAVYLCASSSNQVGEQFFGPGTRLTVL.

This clonotype was found many times. The chain joins TRBV6-6 to TRBJ2-7; D not resolved. Germline V gene lookup returns CDR1 MNHNY and CDR2 SVGAGI (reference sequence). The CDR3 is made up of 13 amino acids. Trimming pared 6 bases from V and 4 bases from J, leaving 13 bases between. The CDR3 DNA follows: TGTGCCAGCAGGCCCGGGCCTTTATACGAGCAGTACGTC. This translates into CASRPGPLYEQYV.

At least ten counts were recorded for this clonotype. The chain links TRBV4-3 to TRBJ1-3, with a tentative D call TRBD1 (6 bases). CDR1 is LGHNA and CDR2 is YSLEER in the germline V gene. V lost 1 base to trimming and J lost 0 bases, with 19 bases between them. The CDR3 runs 19 residues. Written as DNA, the CDR3 is TGCGCCAGCAGCCAAGTAGCAGGGGAGTACGGATTCTCTGGAAACACCATATATTTT. This translates into CASSQVAGEYGFSGNTIYF.

This chain uses TRBV7-2 with TRBJ2-2, with D perhaps being TRBD1 or TRBD2 (5 bases each). V lost 2 bases to trimming and J lost 1 base, with 14 bases between them. The germline V gene has CDR1 SGHTA and CDR2 FQGNSA. The CDR3 covers 17 residues. CDR3 DNA: TGTGCCAGCAGCTTAAGTACTAGGGACGTGAACACCGGGGAGCTGTTTTTT. It translates to CASSLSTRDVNTGELFF.

This clonotype was seen a handful of times. The V gene is TRBV12-3 or TRBV12-4, the J gene TRBJ1-5, with 7 nucleotides matching TRBD1. This CDR3 is built from 14 residues. The V and J ends lost 1 base and 7 bases, in that order; junction bases with no gene match: 4. CDR3 sequence reads: CASSLEGAEQPQHF. Written as DNA, the CDR3 is TGTGCCAGCAGTTTAGAGGGGGCTGAACAGCCCCAGCATTTT.

Ten or more counts support this clonotype. The chain has TRBV5-1 and TRBJ2-1; 10 bases fit TRBD2. V dropped 7 bases and J dropped 0; count of bases not matched to a gene: 10. Germline CDR1 is SGHRS and CDR2 is YFSETQ. This CDR3 is 17 amino acids long. In DNA form, the CDR3 reads TGCGCCAGCGGCAGGGTAGCGGGAGGCCTCTCCTACAATGAGCAGTTCTTC. It yields the protein CASGRVAGGLSYNEQFF.

The V and J genes are TRBV10-3 and TRBJ2-6; D remains ambiguous. Looked up from germline, CDR1 is ENHRY and CDR2 is SYGVKD. This CDR3 is 12 amino acids long. V was shortened by 6 bases and J by 2 bases, with 2 bases between the two germline ends. In DNA, the CDR3 is TGTGCCATCAGGCCTGGGGCCAACGTCCTGACTTTC. Translating it yields CAIRPGANVLTF.

In this sample, this clonotype turned up a few times. The DNA of the CDR3 is TGTGCCAGCAGTGATATAGGGACTACCGGAGGGCGGGATACGCAGTATTTT. It codes for CASSDIGTTGGRDTQYF. V gene TRBV25-1 combines with J gene TRBJ2-3; 7 bases fit TRBD2. The junction had 15 bases not matched to a gene; V was cut back by 3 bases and J by 6 bases. The CDR3 length is 17 residues. Germline V gene sequence: CDR1 MGHDK, CDR2 SYGVNS.

Many counts were recorded for this clonotype. The V call is TRBV28, the J call TRBJ1-2; no firm D call. Trimming took off 5 bases at V and 2 bases at J, with 12 bases between the two ends. The CDR3 consists of 14 residues. Per the germline V gene, CDR1 is MDHEN and CDR2 is SYDVKM. The CDR3 here is CASSGFGENYGYTF. The CDR3 nucleotides read TGTGCCAGCAGTGGGTTCGGGGAAAACTATGGCTACACCTTC.

This clonotype was observed many times. This chain links TRBV29-1 with TRBJ2-5, with D perhaps TRBD2 (5 bases). Germline assignment: CDR1 SQVTM and CDR2 ANQGSEA. The CDR3 loop spans 15 amino acids. The V and J ends lost 3 bases and 1 base respectively, with 15 bases between them. CDR3 nucleotides: TGCAGCGTTGATGCCTATGGAGGAGGCCAAGAGACCCAGTACTTC. This sequence encodes CSVDAYGGGQETQYF.

This clonotype has a count of ten or more. The rearrangement joins TRBV5-1 to TRBJ2-1, with D perhaps TRBD2 (6 bases). CDR3 length: 13 residues. V lost 5 bases to trimming and J lost 7 bases, with 13 bases between them. Per germline, CDR1 SGHRS and CDR2 YFSETQ. CDR3 DNA sequence: TGCGCCAGCAGGGAGGGCCCAGGTAATGAGCAGTTCTTC. This gives the protein CASREGPGNEQFF.

This clonotype was picked up a small number of times. The J gene is TRBJ2-1, the V gene TRBV29-1; either TRBD1 or TRBD2 may fit D (5 bases each). CDR1 is SQVTM and CDR2 is ANQGSEA in the germline V gene. CDR3 size: 10 residues. The V gene lost 6 bases and the J gene lost 9 bases, with 9 bases spanning the gap. CDR3 protein: CSVAGTEQFF. DNA for the CDR3: TGCAGCGTGGCCGGGACTGAGCAGTTCTTC.

This clonotype appeared many times. Compared with germline, one end of the junction differs, possibly owing to a read error. The rearrangement links TRBV29-1 to TRBJ2-5; 7 bases agree with TRBD1. The CDR3 has 14 amino acids. The germline CDR1 and CDR2 sequences are SQVTM and ANQGSEA. DNA for the CDR3: TGCAGCGCCCGACAGGGTGTTCTTCAAGGGACCCAGTACTTC. This codes for CSARQGVLQGTQYF.

Ten or more counts support this clonotype. The rearrangement links TRBV10-3 to TRBJ2-1, with D maybe TRBD2 (5 bases). Between the trimmed V and J ends, which lost 0 bases and 15 bases, there was a span of 12 bases. In germline, CDR1 is ENHRY, CDR2 SYGVKD. This CDR3 comprises 12 residues. CDR3 sequence: CAISESSASLFF. Here the CDR3 DNA reads TGTGCCATCAGTGAGTCGTCGGCTAGCTTGTTCTTC.

This clonotype was picked up a small number of times. One end of the junction varies from germline; a read error may be responsible. This CDR3 is CASSSYRDYDEQFF. CDR3 nucleotide sequence: TGTGCCAGCAGTTCTTACCGGGACTACGATGAGCAGTTCTTC. The V and J genes are TRBV6-5 and TRBJ2-1; 7 bases align to TRBD2. Germline V CDR1 and CDR2: MNHEY, SVGAGI. The CDR3 contains 14 residues.

In this sample, this clonotype turned up a few times. The V gene is TRBV12-3 or TRBV12-4, the J gene TRBJ1-2; D unclear. The CDR3 length is 15 residues. Trimming removed 4 bases at V and 8 bases at J, with 20 bases between. This CDR3 is CASSSRGPASRGYTF. The CDR3 nucleotides read TGTGCCAGCAGTTCCCGCGGGCCCGCGAGTCGGGGCTACACCTTC.

The table lists this clonotype with many counts. The J gene is TRBJ1-1, the V gene TRBV9; 7 bases are a match to TRBD1. There are 16 residues in the CDR3. CDR1 is SGDLS, CDR2 YYNGEE, per germline. V shed 3 bases, J shed 4 bases, and the junction held 12 bases outside the gene matches. CDR3 loop: CASSGSTGVRGTEAFF. The CDR3 DNA reads as TGTGCCAGCAGCGGTTCAACAGGGGTTAGAGGCACTGAAGCTTTCTTT. Full variable domain (missing parts from reference TRBV9 and TRBJ1-1): DSGVTQTPKHLITATGQRVTLRCSPRSGDLSVYWYQQSLDQGLQFLIQYYNGEERAKGNILERFSAQQFPDLHSELNLSSLELGDSALYFCASSGSTGVRGTEAFFGQGTRLTVV.

This clonotype was detected only a few times. The chain links TRBV6-5 to TRBJ2-1; D may match TRBD1 or TRBD2 (5 bases each). The CDR3 is 17 residues long. Trimming stripped 2 bases from V and 2 bases from J, with 16 bases between. The V gene's germline CDR1 is MNHEY and CDR2 SVGAGI. The CDR3 sequence: CASSYGGRFPAYNEQFF. CDR3 in DNA: TGTGCCAGCAGTTACGGGGGACGGTTTCCCGCCTACAATGAGCAGTTCTTC.

This clonotype was seen once. This clone may be a read error of a much larger clone one base away. This chain uses TRBV20-1 with TRBJ2-1; D is possibly TRBD1 or TRBD2 (6 bases each). The CDR3 extends over 15 amino acids. The germline V gene encodes CDR1 DFQATT and CDR2 SNEGSKA (reference sequence). The V gene lost 2 bases and the J gene lost 6 bases, with 17 bases spanning the gap. CDR3 bases: TGCAGTGCTAGAAAAGACAGGAGGGCTATCAATGAGCAGTTCTTC. Amino acid sequence: CSARKDRRAINEQFF.

Only a few counts were recorded for this clonotype. The chain employs TRBV19 and TRBJ1-2; D uncertain. CDR1 and CDR2 (germline): LNHDA, SQIVND (reference sequence). The V and J ends lost 3 bases and 4 bases respectively, with 15 bases between them. The CDR3 length is 15 residues. The CDR3: CASSMDLQATYGYTF. As DNA, the CDR3 is TGTGCCAGTAGTATGGACCTCCAGGCAACCTATGGCTACACCTTC.

The V gene is TRBV6-2 or TRBV6-3, the J gene TRBJ2-1; TRBD2 matches 7 bases. Germline V gene data show CDR1 as MNHEY and CDR2 as SVGEGT. Losses at the gene ends were 2 bases for V and 4 bases for J; bases not matched to a gene: 5. This CDR3 is built from 15 residues. CDR3 sequence: CASSYGGSPYNEQFF. DNA for the CDR3: TGTGCCAGCAGTTACGGCGGGAGCCCTTACAATGAGCAGTTCTTC.

This clonotype was seen more than once but under ten times. The chain recombines TRBV5-1 with TRBJ2-2; the match to TRBD2 covers 8 bases. Germline values: CDR1 SGHRS, CDR2 YFSETQ. Losses at the gene ends were 3 bases for V and 7 bases for J; bases not matched to a gene: 8. This CDR3 has 15 amino acids. The CDR3 sequence is CASSSPGLGDGELFF. In DNA, the CDR3 is TGCGCCAGCAGCTCTCCGGGACTAGGGGACGGGGAGCTGTTTTTT.

In this sample, this clonotype turned up a few times. This chain joins TRBV7-6 and TRBJ2-3, with 7 nucleotides matching TRBD2. V dropped 5 bases and J dropped 4; count of bases not matched to a gene: 9. CDR3 size: 15 residues. Per germline, CDR1 SGHVS and CDR2 FNYEAQ. The CDR3 DNA reads as TGTGCCAGCAGCCCCTTGTCGGGAGGACCAGATACGCAGTATTTT. This sequence encodes CASSPLSGGPDTQYF. Full variable domain (remainder filled in from reference TRBV7-6 and TRBJ2-3): GAGVSQSPRYKVTKRGQDVALRCDPISGHVSLYWYRQALGQGPEFLTYFNYEAQQDKSGLPNDRFSAERPEGSISTLTIQRTEQRDSAMYRCASSPLSGGPDTQYFGPGTRLTVL.